This T cell receptor (beta chain) was obtained from a study of blood T cell repertoires in COVID-19. Participants reported their clinical history, and cohort assignment relied on those reports. CDR3 length: 18 amino acids. Trimming removed 6 bases from V and 0 bases from J; junction bases left unmatched: 15. The germline gives CDR1 MNHEY, CDR2 SMNVEV (reference sequence). In the source study's methods: Amplification with reference gene primers provided the estimates of nucleated cell counts. Sequencing was performed with immunoSEQ multiplex PCR; in TCRdb, only in-frame clones are kept and a portion is missing. The V and J calls and clone size were taken over from that table, and D and trimming were inferred from the DNA. The table records roughly 430,000 clones, roughly 90% of them present only once. This clone turned up a few times.

The specimen sequenced was PBMCs or T cells enriched from blood (not recorded which). The V and J genes are TRBV27 and TRBJ1-2; TRBD1 matches at 8 bases. The TCR comes from a woman under 30 who had been exposed to COVID-19. In DNA, the CDR3 is TGTGCCAGCAGGACTACAACCGGACAGGGTGGGGCTAACTATGGCTACACCTTC. Its translation is CASRTTTGQGGANYGYTF.